This record covers a single T cell receptor (beta chain). Read data end 3 residues before the CDR3 end; the end is taken from the germline J gene. The trim removed 6 bases at V and 3 bases at J, leaving 5 bases unmatched. This CDR3 has 14 residues. Germline V gene lookup returns CDR1 LNHDA and CDR2 SQIVND (reference sequence). This entry is derived from a study of T cells in women clearing cervical HPV infection. TCRdb keeps only in-frame clones here, not all; method: immunoSEQ multiplex PCR. Its clone listing holds 30,000 or so clones. This receptor was identified in a woman between 18 and 69 years old with a cervical HPV16 infection that either progressed to CIN3+ or cleared (not recorded which). The chain carries TRBV19 and TRBJ1-5; 7 bases are a match to TRBD1. The sequencing input was blood buffy coat. CDR3 region: CASRGDSVNQPQHF. CDR3 bases read: TGTGCCAGTAGGGGGGACAGCGTCAATCAGCCC.